This T cell receptor (beta chain) stems from a study of beta chain features in type 1 diabetes. Study-wide results and caveats: Patients' naive, central memory and Treg TCRB repertoires seemed closer to one another than those of healthy donors. When cDNA is sequenced, cells with high TCR expression could be over-represented. For Type 1 diabetes patients, all four CD4+ subsets carried TCRB CDR3s that were moderately but significantly shorter.

This clone appeared a few times. The antigen remains unidentified. All sorted populations exceeded 98% purity. Germline V gene data show CDR1 as SEHNR and CDR2 as FQNEAQ (reference sequence). J was trimmed by 3 bases and V by 1 base; bases with no gene match: 2. The CDR3 loop spans 14 amino acids. As every portion of the isolated RNA was reverse transcribed, the sequencing read expressed TCRB transcripts. Repertoires were generated with immunoSEQ multiplex PCR, while TCRdb's copy carries only in-frame clones and drops some. The table has 200,000 to 300,000 clones, around 21% seen once. Sample: naive CD4+ T cells from blood. The chain carries TRBV7-9 and TRBJ1-2; 7 bases map to TRBD1. This TCR came from a woman in her thirties or forties with type 1 diabetes. In DNA, the CDR3 is TGTGCCAGCAGCTTAGAGGGGGCTGACTATGGCTACACCTTC. Translating gives CASSLEGADYGYTF.